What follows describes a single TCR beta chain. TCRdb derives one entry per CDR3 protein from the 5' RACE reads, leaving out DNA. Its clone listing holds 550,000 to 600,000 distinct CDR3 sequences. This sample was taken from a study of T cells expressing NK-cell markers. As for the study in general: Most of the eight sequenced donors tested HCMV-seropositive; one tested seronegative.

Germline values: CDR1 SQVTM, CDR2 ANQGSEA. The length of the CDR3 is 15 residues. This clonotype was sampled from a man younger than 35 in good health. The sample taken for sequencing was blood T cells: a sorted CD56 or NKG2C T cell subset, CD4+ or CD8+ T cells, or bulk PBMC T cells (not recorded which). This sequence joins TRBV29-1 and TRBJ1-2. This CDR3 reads CSVDVAGDGGYGYTF.